These 7 T cell receptor beta chains originate from one sample sequenced in a study of T cell repertoires in cytomegalovirus infection. TCRdb re-analysed the reads in MiXCR, keeping a single row per CDR3 protein. The sample lists around 740,000 distinct CDR3 sequences, 35% seen once, with under 3% in the top ten. What was sequenced was PBMCs. All receptors derive from a human donor in good health (CMV status not recorded). Some clones in this sample may be carry-over from other donors' samples.

Note on this clonotype: Its ends do not fully match the called genes, so a read error is possible. The V and J genes are TRBV7-2 and TRBJ1-6, with a tentative D call TRBD1 (5 bases). The germline V gene has CDR1 SGHTA and CDR2 FQGNSA. This CDR3 region has 15 residues. The CDR3 nucleotides read TGTGCCAGCAGCTTAACCCCTGGGACGGGGTCACTCCTCCACTTT. Translation: CASSLTPGTGSLLHF.

The J gene is TRBJ2-1, the V gene TRBV10-3; a weak D match, TRBD2 (6 bases). Germline lookup yields CDR1 ENHRY and CDR2 SYGVKD. Trimming stripped 8 bases from V and 2 bases from J, with 16 bases between. The CDR3 extends over 15 amino acids. The CDR3 DNA reads as TGTGCCATCGACGACCTCGGGGGTCCCTACAATGAGCAGTTCTTC. Its protein is CAIDDLGGPYNEQFF.

This clonotype was seen only a few times. The rearrangement links TRBV6-2 or TRBV6-3 to TRBJ2-2; a weak D match, TRBD1 (5 bases). The CDR3 runs 16 residues. The germline V gene encodes CDR1 MNHEY and CDR2 SVGEGT. Trimming removed 3 bases from V and 6 bases from J, with 17 bases in between. The CDR3 DNA sequence: TGTGCCAGCAGTTATCGGGCAGGGTCCCCCTCCGGGGAGCTGTTTTTT. Translated: CASSYRAGSPSGELFF.

The chain joins TRBV20-1 to TRBJ1-1; D may be TRBD1 (5 bases). CDR1 and CDR2 from the germline V gene are DFQATT and SNEGSKA (reference sequence). This CDR3 spans 15 amino acids. CDR3 in DNA: TGCAATTGCCGGTACGGTGGGGCGGAGAACACTGAAGCTTTCTTT. This sequence encodes CNCRYGGAENTEAFF.

This clonotype was observed a handful of times. The genes are TRBV12-3 or TRBV12-4 and TRBJ2-1, with TRBD2 matching 10 bases. The ends lost 0 bases at V and 5 bases at J; junction bases unmatched: 4. The CDR3 is made up of 16 amino acids. The CDR3 reads CASSLALGLADNEQFF. Written as DNA, the CDR3 is TGTGCCAGCAGTTTAGCGCTCGGACTAGCGGACAATGAGCAGTTCTTC.

The V gene is TRBV28, the J gene TRBJ2-7; TRBD2 matches 10 bases. The CDR3 runs 15 residues. The V and J ends lost 4 bases and 6 bases, in that order; junction bases with no gene match: 9. In germline, CDR1 is MDHEN, CDR2 SYDVKM. CDR3 bases: TGTGCCAGCAGTTCACCTAGCGGGAGAGCCTTCGAGCAGTACTTC. Its translation is CASSSPSGRAFEQYF.

This clonotype came up a few times. This rearrangement joins TRBV2 to TRBJ1-1, with TRBD1 as a possible D gene (5 bases). The V end was cut by 4 bases, the J end by 4 bases, with 10 bases between. This CDR3 has 13 amino acids. Looked up from germline, CDR1 is SNHLY and CDR2 is FYNNEI. This chain's CDR3 is CASSVGGSTEAFF. CDR3 in DNA: TGTGCCAGCAGTGTCGGGGGGAGCACTGAAGCTTTCTTT. The whole variable domain, filled in from reference TRBV2 and TRBJ1-1, reads EPEVTQTPSHQVTQMGQEVILRCVPISNHLYFYWYRQILGQKVEFLVSFYNNEISEKSEIFDDQFSVERPDGSNFTLKIRSTKLEDSAMYFCASSVGGSTEAFFGQGTRLTVV.